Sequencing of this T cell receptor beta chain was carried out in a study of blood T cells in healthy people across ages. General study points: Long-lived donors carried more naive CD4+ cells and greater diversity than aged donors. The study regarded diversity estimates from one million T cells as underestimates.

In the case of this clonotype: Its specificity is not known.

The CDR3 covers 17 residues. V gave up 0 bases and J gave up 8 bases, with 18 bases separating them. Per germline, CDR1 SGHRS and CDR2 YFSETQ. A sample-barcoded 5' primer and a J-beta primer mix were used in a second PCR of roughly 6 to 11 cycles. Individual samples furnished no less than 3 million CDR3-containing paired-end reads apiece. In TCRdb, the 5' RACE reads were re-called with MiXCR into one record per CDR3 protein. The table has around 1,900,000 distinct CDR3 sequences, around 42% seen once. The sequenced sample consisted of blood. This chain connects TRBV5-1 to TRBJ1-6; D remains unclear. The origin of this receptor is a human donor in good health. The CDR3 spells CASSLGAGLGYDSPLHF. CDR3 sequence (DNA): TGCGCCAGCAGCTTGGGGGCCGGTTTGGGTTACGATTCACCCCTCCACTTT.